This T cell receptor beta chain was sequenced for a study of T cells after yellow fever vaccination. Findings and limits, study-wide: A small proportion of clonotypes was detected in both the CD4 and CD8 compartments.

Germline-derived CDR1 and CDR2 are MNHEY and SVGEGT. The CDR3 length is 15 residues. Trimming shortened V by 8 bases and J by 4 bases, and 20 bases separated the two germline ends. Notes on this clonotype: The target antigen is unknown.

TCRdb passed the 5' RACE reads through MiXCR, listing each CDR3 protein once. The sample holds 450,000 to 650,000 distinct CDR3 sequences; around a fifth are singletons and the top ten take around 17%. The material sequenced was PBMCs, taken 21 days after the first yellow fever vaccination. The rearrangement joins TRBV6-2 or TRBV6-3 to TRBJ1-1; maybe TRBD1 (6 bases). This TCR derives from a man between 18 and 29 years old who received the YFV17D yellow fever vaccine. The CDR3: CASGGSVRGATEAFF. In DNA form, the CDR3 reads TGTGCCAGCGGGGGCTCGGTAAGAGGTGCCACTGAAGCTTTCTTT.